Presented here are 6 T cell receptor beta chains from one specimen sequenced in a study of T cell repertoires in cytomegalovirus infection. Their antigens remain unidentified. TCRdb called the reads again in MiXCR, with one record for every CDR3 protein. Of under 300,000 distinct CDR3 sequences in the sample, 20% to 25% were seen once. This specimen consisted of cultured PBMCs, obtained from culture after CMV antigen stimulation. These receptors all stem from a human donor in good health (CMV status not recorded). Some clones in this sample may be carry-over from other donors' samples.

The rearrangement links TRBV10-3 to TRBJ2-5, with 7 bases matching TRBD1. The ends lost 4 bases at V and 0 bases at J; junction bases unmatched: 5. Germline V gene data show CDR1 as ENHRY and CDR2 as SYGVKD. The CDR3 has 15 amino acids. The CDR3 reads CAISGDRSYQETQYF. Here the CDR3 DNA reads TGTGCCATCAGTGGGGACAGATCATACCAAGAGACCCAGTACTTC.

The chain carries TRBV4-3 and TRBJ1-2, with D maybe TRBD1 (6 bases). Germline V CDR1 and CDR2: LGHNA, YSLEER. The CDR3 sequence is 14 residues long. V lost 4 bases and J lost 4, with 13 bases in between. This chain's CDR3 is CASSPGAGTYGYTF. In nucleotides, the CDR3 is TGCGCCAGCAGCCCGGGGGCAGGGACCTATGGCTACACCTTC.

The chain is built from TRBV6-5 and TRBJ1-4; tentatively, D is TRBD1 (5 bases). Trimming cost V 6 bases and J 3 bases, with 11 bases left between them. The V gene's germline CDR1 is MNHEY and CDR2 SVGAGI. The CDR3 contains 14 residues. CDR3 coding DNA: TGTGCCAGCAGGGACAACTTGGCTAATGAAAAACTGTTTTTT. Amino acid sequence: CASRDNLANEKLFF.

This clonotype was found a few times. This chain links TRBV12-5 with TRBJ2-1; D is ambiguous. The germline CDR1 and CDR2 sequences are LGHNT and FRNRAP. V was pared by 7 bases and J by 3 bases, with 10 bases between. The CDR3 length is 13 residues. The CDR3: CASAPWGYNEQFF. DNA of the CDR3: TGTGCTAGTGCACCCTGGGGCTACAATGAGCAGTTCTTC.

V is TRBV5-1 and J is TRBJ2-1; 10 bases are a match to TRBD2. CDR1 is SGHRS, CDR2 YFSETQ, per germline. The CDR3 totals 16 residues. Trimming at V came to 0 bases and at J to 4 bases, leaving 4 bases not matched to a gene. Written as DNA, the CDR3 is TGCGCCAGCAGCTTGGTACTAGCGGGGTCTTACAATGAGCAGTTCTTC. It codes for CASSLVLAGSYNEQFF.

In this sample, this clonotype turned up many times. This chain links TRBV7-2 with TRBJ2-7, with a weak D call TRBD2 (7 bases). This CDR3 contains 14 residues. Deletions cut 4 bases from V and 2 bases from J, with 12 bases between. Germline loops: CDR1 SGHTA, CDR2 FQGNSA. CDR3 sequence (DNA): TGTGCCAGCAGCTCGAGGGGGGGAACCTACGAGCAGTACGTC. This translates into CASSSRGGTYEQYV.